The 27 T cell receptor beta chains presented below share a single source sample, sequenced in a study of blood T cell repertoires in COVID-19. The assay was immunoSEQ multiplex PCR, and TCRdb's table has in-frame clones only and misses some. This sample has under 75,000 clones, with around 90% found just once. The sequenced sample was peripheral blood. The receptors come from a man in his fifties or sixties with active COVID-19.

This clone is a singleton in its sample. This chain links TRBV5-3 with TRBJ1-5, with D perhaps matching TRBD1 (5 bases). TRBV5-3 is given ORF status, its function remaining uncertain. The length of the CDR3 is 15 residues. The V and J ends lost 1 base and 7 bases respectively, with 15 bases between them. CDR3 sequence: CARSLLRRGGQPQHF. The CDR3 DNA reads as TGTGCCAGAAGCTTGCTTAGGAGGGGTGGCCAGCCCCAGCATTTT.

V and J are TRBV12-3 or TRBV12-4 and TRBJ1-5; D uncertain. The CDR3 length is 13 residues. V lost 3 bases and J lost 4, with 7 bases in between. CDR3 sequence: CASSLGANQPQHF. CDR3 nucleotide sequence: TGTGCCAGCAGTTTGGGCGCAAATCAGCCCCAGCATTTT.

In this sample, this clone turned up once. This chain connects TRBV3-1 (or the pseudogene TRBV3-2) to TRBJ2-7; D possibly corresponds to TRBD2 (7 bases). Between the trimmed V and J ends, which lost 4 bases and 3 bases, there was a span of 16 bases. This CDR3 contains 15 residues. Per germline, CDR1 LGHDT and CDR2 YNNKEL (reference sequence). The CDR3 DNA sequence: TGTGCCAGCAGCCCCACGAGGGAGGGGGGCTACGAGCAGTACTTC. Protein product: CASSPTREGGYEQYF.

This clone came up a few times. This chain uses TRBV11-2 with TRBJ2-7; D may be TRBD1 (6 bases). CDR3 length: 13 amino acids. Per the germline V gene, CDR1 is SGHAT and CDR2 is FQNNGV. V gave up 3 bases and J gave up 5 bases, with 11 bases separating them. This CDR3 is CASSFGTGNEQYF. The CDR3 DNA follows: TGTGCCAGCAGCTTCGGCACAGGGAACGAGCAGTACTTC.

V usage is TRBV7-2 and J usage is TRBJ1-2, with TRBD1 identical over 7 bases. In germline, CDR1 is SGHTA, CDR2 FQGNSA. V shed 5 bases and J 6 bases; nucleotides not matched to a gene: 9. The CDR3 consists of 14 residues. The CDR3 here is CASSRRQGPDGYTF. In nucleotides, the CDR3 is TGTGCCAGCAGCAGACGACAGGGCCCTGATGGCTACACCTTC.

The rearrangement links TRBV3-1 (or the pseudogene TRBV3-2) to TRBJ2-3, with TRBD1 identical over 7 bases. This CDR3 has 14 residues. The ends lost 6 bases at V and 13 bases at J; junction bases unmatched: 16. Germline loops: CDR1 LGHDT, CDR2 YNNKEL (reference sequence). Written as DNA, the CDR3 is TGTGCCAGCAGGCCGTCCTACAGGGGTGGCGTAGAGTATTTT. Its translation: CASRPSYRGGVEYF.

The chain is built from TRBV2 and TRBJ2-7, with 7 positions matching TRBD1. From germline, CDR1 is SNHLY and CDR2 FYNNEI. CDR3 length: 15 residues. V was pared by 3 bases and J by 3 bases, with 8 bases of the junction left unmatched. Here the CDR3 DNA reads TGTGCCAGCAGTGACTCGGCAACAGGGGTCTACGAGCAGTACTTC. It codes for CASSDSATGVYEQYF.

The chain links TRBV4-3 to TRBJ1-5; 7 bases fit TRBD1. The length of the CDR3 is 15 residues. Germline assignment: CDR1 LGHNA and CDR2 YSLEER. J was trimmed by 6 bases and V by 2 bases; bases with no gene match: 7. In nucleotides, the CDR3 is TGCGCCAGCAGCCAAACGAGACAGGGACCTCAGCCCCAGCATTTT. Protein product: CASSQTRQGPQPQHF.

The rearrangement links TRBV20-1 to TRBJ1-3, with D unresolved. The CDR3 sequence is 11 residues long. Looked up from germline, CDR1 is DFQATT and CDR2 is SNEGSKA (reference sequence). Trimming stripped 0 bases from V and 7 bases from J, with 4 bases between. DNA for the CDR3: TGCAGTGCTAGAGATCCGAACACCATATATTTT. Protein product: CSARDPNTIYF.

V usage is TRBV24-1 and J usage is TRBJ1-5; 9 bases fit TRBD1. Germline V lookup: CDR1 KGHDR, CDR2 SFDVKD. The CDR3 spans 16 residues. V lost 6 bases, J lost 3 bases, and 8 bases stayed unmatched. The CDR3 reads CATSRGDRVDNQPQHF. The CDR3 region has the DNA TGTGCCACCAGTCGCGGGGACAGGGTGGACAATCAGCCCCAGCATTTT.

This chain uses TRBV29-1 with TRBJ2-3; D might be TRBD2 (7 bases). The germline gives CDR1 SQVTM, CDR2 ANQGSEA. V lost 4 bases to trimming and J lost 5 bases, with 22 bases between them. The CDR3 spans 16 residues. CDR3 bases: TGCAGCGTTGGGGGCGTGGGGGGGGCATTTGGAGATACGCAGTATTTT. This translates into CSVGGVGGAFGDTQYF.

This rearrangement joins TRBV6-5 to TRBJ1-6; TRBD1 aligns across 7 bases. V shed 6 bases, J shed 7 bases, and the junction held 9 bases outside the gene matches. The length of the CDR3 is 15 residues. Per the germline V gene, CDR1 is MNHEY and CDR2 is SVGAGI. The CDR3 DNA reads TGTGCCAGCAGGACCTCGTTCAGGGGGAATTCACCCCTCCACTTT. It translates to CASRTSFRGNSPLHF.

This chain joins TRBV7-7 and TRBJ1-1; D unresolved. CDR1 SSHAT and CDR2 FNYEAQ come from the germline V gene (reference sequence). Trimming stripped 1 base from V and 2 bases from J, with 5 bases between. CDR3 size: 13 residues. In nucleotides, the CDR3 is TGTGCCAGCAGCTTAGACAGAAACACTGAAGCTTTCTTT. Its translation is CASSLDRNTEAFF.

The V and J genes are TRBV9 and TRBJ2-3; weak D call: TRBD2 (5 bases). V lost 7 bases, J lost 0 bases, and 18 bases lay in between. This CDR3 has 16 residues. Germline V gene sequence: CDR1 SGDLS, CDR2 YYNGEE. This CDR3 reads CASGTGIVPSTDTQYF. Written as DNA, the CDR3 is TGTGCCAGCGGAACGGGAATCGTTCCTAGCACAGATACGCAGTATTTT.

The chain couples TRBV28 to TRBJ2-7; 13 bases are shared with TRBD2. Germline CDR1 reads MDHEN; CDR2 reads SYDVKM. The V and J ends lost 6 bases and 3 bases, in that order; junction bases with no gene match: 11. This CDR3 comprises 17 residues. The CDR3 sequence: CASSWGLAGPILYEQYF. The CDR3 DNA sequence: TGTGCCAGCAGCTGGGGACTAGCGGGGCCAATCCTCTACGAGCAGTACTTC.

The chain employs TRBV5-5 and TRBJ2-3; 10 positions agree with TRBD2. Germline trimming cut 2 bases from V and 3 bases from J; bases unmatched to any gene: 3. CDR3 length equals 15 residues. Germline loops: CDR1 SGHKS, CDR2 YYEKEE (reference sequence). The CDR3 DNA reads as TGTGCCAGCAGCTTTCCGGGACTAGCGACAGATACGCAGTATTTT. Residues: CASSFPGLATDTQYF.

The chain has TRBV2 and TRBJ2-7; D may be TRBD1 (5 bases). CDR3 length: 11 amino acids. The germline CDR1 and CDR2 sequences are SNHLY and FYNNEI. V shed 7 bases and J shed 6 bases, with 10 bases lying between them. CDR3 nucleotide sequence: TGTGCCAGCACCACGACAGCCGAGCAGTACTTC. The encoded protein is CASTTTAEQYF.

J is TRBJ2-3 and V is TRBV11-2; D is perhaps TRBD2 (6 bases). The CDR3 has 14 residues. The germline V gene has CDR1 SGHAT and CDR2 FQNNGV. V lost 0 bases and J 6 bases, leaving 10 bases between the germline ends. As DNA, the CDR3 is TGTGCCAGCAGCTTAGAACCAAGCGGGGATACGCAGTATTTT. Its protein product is CASSLEPSGDTQYF. Using reference TRBV11-2 and TRBJ2-3 for the parts outside the CDR3, the full variable domain is EAGVAQSPRYKIIEKRQSVAFWCNPISGHATLYWYQQILGQGPKLLIQFQNNGVVDDSQLPKDRFSAERLKGVDSTLKIQPAKLEDSAVYLCASSLEPSGDTQYFGPGTRLTVL.

The rearrangement uses TRBV6-6 and TRBJ1-5, with 7 bases matching TRBD1. Germline CDR1 MNHNY, CDR2 SVGAGI (reference sequence). The V segment lost 7 bases and the J segment 10 bases; nucleotides outside the gene matches: 16. CDR3 size: 15 residues. Here the CDR3 reads CASNPTGAPTSPQHF. The CDR3 DNA follows: TGTGCCAGCAACCCTACAGGGGCCCCTACTTCCCCCCAGCATTTT.

The genes are TRBV6-5 and TRBJ2-5; a weak D match, TRBD2 (6 bases). This CDR3 has 13 residues. Trimming pared 6 bases from V and 4 bases from J, leaving 12 bases between. CDR1 and CDR2 from the germline V gene are MNHEY and SVGAGI. CDR3 loop: CASSPGGGETQYF. The CDR3 nucleotides read TGTGCCAGCAGCCCCGGGGGTGGAGAGACCCAGTACTTC.

This chain connects TRBV20-1 to TRBJ2-1; tentative D call: TRBD2 (6 bases). The CDR3 has 12 amino acids. V was cut by 3 bases and J by 10 bases, with 13 bases left in between. The germline V gene encodes CDR1 DFQATT and CDR2 SNEGSKA (reference sequence). The CDR3 DNA follows: TGCAGTGCTAGTAGCGGTCCTCTGGAGCAGTTCTTC. It codes for CSASSGPLEQFF.

V gene TRBV7-6 combines with J gene TRBJ2-5; TRBD2 agrees at 15 bases. V was clipped by 5 bases and J by 5 bases; unmatched bases: 6. Germline V lookup: CDR1 SGHVS, CDR2 FNYEAQ. This CDR3 is built from 16 residues. CDR3 protein: CASSHGTSGGSETQYF. DNA for the CDR3: TGTGCCAGCAGCCACGGGACTAGCGGGGGGTCGGAGACCCAGTACTTC.

This chain connects TRBV7-2 to TRBJ2-2, with D possibly TRBD2 on 5 matching bases. V dropped 7 bases and J dropped 0 bases, with 9 bases sitting between them. Germline lookup yields CDR1 SGHTA and CDR2 FQGNSA. This CDR3 comprises 14 residues. Here the CDR3 DNA reads TGTGCCAGCAATCCCGGGGCGAACACCGGGGAGCTGTTTTTT. Encoded protein: CASNPGANTGELFF. Using reference TRBV7-2 and TRBJ2-2 for the parts outside the CDR3, the full variable domain is GAGVSQSPSNKVTEKGKDVELRCDPISGHTALYWYRQSLGQGLEFLIYFQGNSAPDKSGLPSDRFSAERTGGSVSTLTIQRTQQEDSAVYLCASNPGANTGELFFGEGSRLTVL.

The chain is built from TRBV4-1 and TRBJ2-2; 9 nucleotides agree with TRBD1. Germline assignment: CDR1 MGHRA and CDR2 YSYEKL. V shed 2 bases and J 4 bases; nucleotides not matched to a gene: 8. The CDR3 has 17 amino acids. CDR3 sequence reads: CASSQPYRGRGTGELFF. CDR3 DNA sequence: TGCGCCAGCAGCCAACCCTACAGGGGGCGCGGCACCGGGGAGCTGTTTTTT.

The rearrangement links TRBV5-1 to TRBJ2-1, with 8 bases that match TRBD1. Per the germline V gene, CDR1 is SGHRS and CDR2 is YFSETQ. This CDR3 is 15 amino acids long. V was clipped by 3 bases and J by 9 bases; unmatched bases: 11. DNA of the CDR3: TGCGCCAGCAGCTATGACAGGGGACTTGCGGGTGAGCAGTTCTTC. Its protein product is CASSYDRGLAGEQFF.

This clone has a handful of counts. The V gene is TRBV3-1 (or the pseudogene TRBV3-2), the J gene TRBJ2-7; D is perhaps TRBD1 (5 bases). V dropped 2 bases and J dropped 2 bases, with 7 bases sitting between them. CDR1 is LGHDT, CDR2 YNNKEL, per germline (reference sequence). The CDR3 spans 13 residues. The CDR3 DNA reads TGTGCCAGCAGCCAATCCAGGGCCTACGAGCAGTACTTC. Protein: CASSQSRAYEQYF.

The V gene is TRBV2, the J gene TRBJ2-7; possible D gene TRBD1, 6 bases. The germline V gene has CDR1 SNHLY and CDR2 FYNNEI. V was trimmed by 7 bases and J by 2 bases, leaving 15 bases between them. The CDR3 runs 14 residues. CDR3 in amino acids: CASKNRVGPYEQYF. In DNA form, the CDR3 reads TGTGCCAGCAAGAACAGGGTTGGACCCTACGAGCAGTACTTC. Based on the CDR3 plus reference TRBV2 and TRBJ2-7, the full variable domain is EPEVTQTPSHQVTQMGQEVILRCVPISNHLYFYWYRQILGQKVEFLVSFYNNEISEKSEIFDDQFSVERPDGSNFTLKIRSTKLEDSAMYFCASKNRVGPYEQYFGPGTRLTVT.